This T cell receptor (beta chain) was sequenced for a study of TIL therapy for anti-PD-1-resistant metastatic lung cancer. The table lists this clone with a count of one. Germline lookup yields CDR1 MDHEN and CDR2 SYDVKM. CDR3 length: 15 residues. The V end lost 2 bases, the J end lost 3 bases, and 13 bases lay between the germline ends. The sample's time point: pre-treatment sample, taken before nivolumab and TIL therapy. The immunoSEQ assay was v3. This table comes from immunoSEQ multiplex PCR, and its TCRdb copy is limited to in-frame clones, with some not included. The sample includes tens of thousands of clones, 65% to 80% of them seen just once.

The TCR was taken from a woman between 30 and 80 years old with non-small cell lung cancer. This chain links TRBV28 with TRBJ1-1; TRBD1 might be the D (5 bases). The specimen comprised blood, sampled at baseline. This chain's CDR3 is CASSLTELGDTEAFF. In DNA form, the CDR3 reads TGTGCCAGCAGTTTAACGGAACTAGGGGACACTGAAGCTTTCTTT.